These 2 T cell receptor beta chains were sequenced from one sample in a study of blood T cell repertoires in COVID-19. Method: immunoSEQ multiplex PCR; TCRdb's copy keeps in-frame clones and lacks some. This sample has 200,000 or so clones, with approximately 83% found just once. Sequenced sample: peripheral blood. The receptors shown here come from a woman aged 60 to 75 with acute or convalescent COVID-19.

On this clone itself: This CDR3 is also generated by other DNA sequences in the sample. The rearrangement uses TRBV2 and TRBJ1-5, with a possible D match to TRBD1 (5 bases). The CDR3 extends over 14 amino acids. V was cut by 6 bases and J by 6 bases, with 15 bases left in between. Germline V gives CDR1 SNHLY, CDR2 FYNNEI. The CDR3 protein is CASRTGGTGQPQHF. CDR3 nucleotide sequence: TGTGCCAGCAGGACTGGGGGGACGGGTCAGCCCCAGCATTTT.

This clone was detected once. The V gene is TRBV27, the J gene TRBJ2-1; 9 positions agree with TRBD2. Germline CDR1 reads MNHEY; CDR2 reads SMNVEV (reference sequence). The CDR3 contains 12 residues. Unmatched junction bases numbered 6, after V lost 8 bases and J lost 10 bases. The CDR3 coding sequence is TGTGCCAGCCGGACTAGCGCTGGAGAGCAGTTCTTC. This encodes CASRTSAGEQFF.